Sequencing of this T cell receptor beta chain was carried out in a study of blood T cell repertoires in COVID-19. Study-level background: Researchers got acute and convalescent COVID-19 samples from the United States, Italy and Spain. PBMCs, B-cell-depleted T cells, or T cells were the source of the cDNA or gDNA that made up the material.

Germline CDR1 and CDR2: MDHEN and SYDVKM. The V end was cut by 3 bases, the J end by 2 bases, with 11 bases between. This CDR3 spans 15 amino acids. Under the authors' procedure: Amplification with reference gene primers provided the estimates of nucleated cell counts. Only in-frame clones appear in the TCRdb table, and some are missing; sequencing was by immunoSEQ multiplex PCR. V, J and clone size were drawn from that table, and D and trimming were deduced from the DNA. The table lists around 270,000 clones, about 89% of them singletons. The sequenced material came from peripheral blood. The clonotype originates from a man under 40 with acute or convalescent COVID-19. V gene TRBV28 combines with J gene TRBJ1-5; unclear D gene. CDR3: CASSFLEGGNQPQHF. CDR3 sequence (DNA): TGTGCCAGCAGTTTCCTCGAAGGAGGCAATCAGCCCCAGCATTTT.